This TCR beta chain was sequenced during a study of CD8 T cells in ankylosing spondylitis. Study conclusions and caveats: Earlier authors reported some of these motif variants in reactive arthritis synovial fluid and blood.

This CDR3 has 14 amino acids. Per germline, CDR1 MNHNS and CDR2 SASEGT. V was clipped by 7 bases and J by 3 bases; unmatched bases: 6. Researchers built TCR beta libraries using quantitative 5'-RACE with molecular barcodes. TCRdb called the 5' RACE reads again in MiXCR, with one record for every CDR3 protein. The sample includes 150,000 to 200,000 distinct CDR3 sequences, approximately 13% of them seen just once. This clonotype showed up just a few times. The target antigen is unknown. Input material: blood, either unsorted or a sorted T cell fraction (not recorded which). This clonotype was sampled from a female donor with ankylosing spondylitis or in good health (not recorded which). The V and J genes are TRBV6-1 and TRBJ2-1, with 7 bases lining up with TRBD2. The CDR3 DNA reads as TGTGCCAGCAATCTTCTAGCGGACTACAATGAGCAGTTCTTC. Translation: CASNLLADYNEQFF.